This T cell receptor beta chain was sequenced in a study of blood T cell repertoires in COVID-19. Study-wide context: Specimens from acute and convalescent COVID-19 originated in the United States, Italy and Spain. In each case, the material was cDNA or gDNA derived from T cells, B-cell-depleted T cells, or PBMCs.

As originally analysed: From reference gene primer amplification, estimates of nucleated cell counts were derived. The protocol was immunoSEQ multiplex PCR, while the TCRdb copy is restricted to in-frame clones and leaves out a portion. Clonal size and the V and J genes are those of that table, whereas D and trimming came from the DNA. The table shows more than 85,000 clones, with around 85% occurring only once. This CDR3 comprises 12 residues. Deletions cut 4 bases from V and 6 bases from J, with 10 bases between. Germline assignment: CDR1 ENHRY and CDR2 SYGVKD. Sequences were obtained from peripheral blood. The TCR sequence derives from a human donor in a cohort sampled during active COVID-19. The chain recombines TRBV10-3 with TRBJ2-7; D perhaps matches TRBD1 (6 bases). The chain's CDR3 is CAISGDMLEQYF. The CDR3 DNA is TGTGCCATCAGTGGGGACATGCTCGAGCAGTACTTC.